This TCR beta chain originates from a study of regulatory T cells in long-lasting Graves disease. Overall study context: With positive TSH receptor antibodies and over 5 years of antithyroid drugs, Graves' disease was considered persistent.

Study-wide results and caveats: Among persistent patients, a larger number of public clonotypes were shared (roughly 2,900) than among newly diagnosed patients (roughly 970). Persistent disease was associated with favored TRBV28 usage and with favored use of TRBJ1-2 and TRBJ2-5.

Time point given: persistent/refractory GD, antithyroid drugs over 5 years with positive TRAb. The authors made the TCR library using RNA they extracted from PBMCs. Libraries of TCR beta came from iRepertoire HTBI primers plus Arm-PCR of CDR3 regions. TCRdb re-called the multiplex PCR reads through MiXCR, storing one row per CDR3 protein. Found here are 500,000 to 700,000 distinct CDR3 sequences, around 30% of them singletons; the top ten hold around 42%. Comment on this clonotype: The antigen is unknown.

The CDR3 sequence is 13 residues long. V dropped 3 bases and J dropped 4; count of bases not matched to a gene: 2. Germline lookup yields CDR1 LNHDA and CDR2 SQIVND (reference sequence). Sequences were derived from peripheral blood mononuclear cells (PBMCs), sampled when the disease was refractory, from a patient treated with antithyroid drugs. The chain combines TRBV19 with TRBJ2-7, with 8 bases that match TRBD2. This TCR was recovered from a female donor with Graves disease. For the CDR3, the DNA is TGTGCCAGTAGTATTGGCGGGAGGTACGAGCAGTACTTC. Encoded protein: CASSIGGRYEQYF. Full variable domain (remainder filled in from reference TRBV19 and TRBJ2-7): DGGITQSPKYLFRKEGQNVTLSCEQNLNHDAMYWYRQDPGQGLRLIYYSQIVNDFQKGDIAEGYSVSREKKESFPLTVTSAQKNPTAFYLCASSIGGRYEQYFGPGTRLTVT.